This T cell receptor beta chain was retrieved from a study of cytomegalovirus exposure and HLA in healthy donors. In the PCR, 60 Vbeta and 13 Jbeta primers were used. Only in-frame clones appear in the TCRdb table, and some are missing; sequencing was by immunoSEQ multiplex PCR. The sample includes around 130,000 clones, over 75% seen only once; the top ten take around 1.2%. CDR1 KGHSH and CDR2 LQKENI come from the germline V gene. The CDR3 covers 16 residues. Germline trimming cut 0 bases from V and 4 bases from J; bases unmatched to any gene: 2. The sequenced sample was PBMCs. V and J are TRBV18 and TRBJ2-2, with 10 bases identical to TRBD2. The clonotype was recovered from a man aged 45-60 years in good health and CMV-seronegative. The CDR3 protein is CASSPPVAGGTGELFF. The CDR3 nucleotides are TGTGCCAGCTCACCACCGGTAGCGGGAGGCACCGGGGAGCTGTTTTTT.